What follows are 8 T cell receptor beta chains derived from one specimen sequenced in a study of blood T cell repertoires in COVID-19 (dated by TCRdb to 2020 to 2021). Libraries were made using the immunoSEQ multiplex PCR assay. The table was pulled from immuneACCESS by TCRdb, which kept in-frame rearrangements only. Such tables lose some clones; where checked, under half of the loss comes from unresolved V genes, and the rest has no known cause. This sample lists fewer than 350,000 clones; around 90% were detected once. The ten most abundant clones make up 1.5% to 2% of the sample. Sequencing was carried out using PBMCs or T cells enriched from blood (not recorded which). All receptors come from a woman aged 40 to 49 who had recovered from COVID-19.

The chain recombines TRBV3-1 (or the pseudogene TRBV3-2) with TRBJ1-2; 7 nucleotides agree with TRBD1. V was clipped by 4 bases and J by 7 bases; unmatched bases: 9. Germline V gene sequence: CDR1 LGHDT, CDR2 YNNKEL (reference sequence). The CDR3 runs 14 residues. The DNA for the CDR3 is TGTGCCAGCAGCCCCCTGAAGGGGGCAAGTGGCTACACCTTC. Translation gives CASSPLKGASGYTF.

This clone was seen just once. This chain connects TRBV27 to TRBJ2-1, with 8 nucleotides matching TRBD1. The length of the CDR3 is 15 residues. Germline values: CDR1 MNHEY, CDR2 SMNVEV (reference sequence). The V and J ends lost 2 bases and 3 bases, in that order; junction bases with no gene match: 3. The chain's CDR3 is CASSLRQGRYNEQFF. DNA for the CDR3: TGTGCCAGCAGTTTAAGACAGGGGCGCTACAATGAGCAGTTCTTC.

This clone was detected once. The V gene is TRBV4-1, the J gene TRBJ2-1, with TRBD2 matching 11 bases. Germline V lookup: CDR1 MGHRA, CDR2 YSYEKL. Losses at the gene ends were 4 bases for V and 0 bases for J; bases not matched to a gene: 11. The CDR3 is 19 amino acids. CDR3 DNA sequence: TGCGCCAGCAGCCCCTTAGCGGGGGGGCTCCTGAGCTCCTACAATGAGCAGTTCTTC. Translating it yields CASSPLAGGLLSSYNEQFF.

V and J are TRBV7-3 and TRBJ2-3; D ambiguous. Trimming took 7 bases from V and 0 from J, leaving 14 bases between them. Looked up from germline, CDR1 is SGHTA and CDR2 is FQGTGA. The CDR3 covers 15 residues. CDR3 sequence reads: CASTKPTTSTDTQYF. Here the CDR3 DNA reads TGTGCCAGCACCAAACCCACGACTAGCACAGATACGCAGTATTTT.

V usage is TRBV9 and J usage is TRBJ2-5, with D maybe TRBD2 (5 bases). The CDR3 has 16 amino acids. V was trimmed by 4 bases and J by 2 bases, leaving 18 bases between them. Germline V gene data show CDR1 as SGDLS and CDR2 as YYNGEE. CDR3 in DNA: TGTGCCAGCAGCTACCTGTGTGACGGGAAGCAAGAGACCCAGTACTTC. Translation gives CASSYLCDGKQETQYF.

The chain uses TRBV19 and TRBJ2-3; the D gene is possibly TRBD2 (6 bases). Trimming took 9 bases from V and 4 from J, leaving 14 bases between them. Germline V gene lookup returns CDR1 LNHDA and CDR2 SQIVND (reference sequence). CDR3 length: 13 residues. The CDR3: CASGEGLPDTQYF. For the CDR3, the DNA is TGTGCCAGCGGAGAGGGACTCCCAGATACGCAGTATTTT.

The chain joins TRBV5-4 to TRBJ2-5; possibly TRBD1 for D (5 bases). Trimming shortened V by 3 bases and J by 4 bases, and 13 bases separated the two germline ends. The germline V gene encodes CDR1 SGHNT and CDR2 YYREEE (reference sequence). The CDR3 is 14 amino acids. Here the CDR3 DNA reads TGTGCCAGCAGCTCAGCAAAGGGGCGAGAGACCCAGTACTTC. Protein product: CASSSAKGRETQYF.

The V call is TRBV5-1, the J call TRBJ1-1; D unclear. Germline lookup yields CDR1 SGHRS and CDR2 YFSETQ. V lost 0 bases, J lost 7 bases, and 16 bases lay in between. The CDR3 totals 15 residues. CDR3 sequence reads: CASSLVEPRRDEAFF. The CDR3 DNA sequence: TGCGCCAGCAGCTTGGTGGAGCCCCGGAGAGATGAAGCTTTCTTT.